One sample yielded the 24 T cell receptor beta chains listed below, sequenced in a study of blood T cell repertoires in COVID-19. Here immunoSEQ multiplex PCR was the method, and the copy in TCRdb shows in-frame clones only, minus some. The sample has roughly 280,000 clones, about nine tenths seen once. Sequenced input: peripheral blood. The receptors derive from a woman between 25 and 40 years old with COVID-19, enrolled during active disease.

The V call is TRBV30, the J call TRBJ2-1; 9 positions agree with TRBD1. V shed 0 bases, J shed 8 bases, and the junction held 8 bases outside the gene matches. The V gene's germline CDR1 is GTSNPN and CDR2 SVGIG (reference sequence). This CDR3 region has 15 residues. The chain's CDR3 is CAWSVAGTGSHEQFF. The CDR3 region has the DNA TGTGCCTGGAGTGTAGCCGGGACAGGGTCCCATGAGCAGTTCTTC.

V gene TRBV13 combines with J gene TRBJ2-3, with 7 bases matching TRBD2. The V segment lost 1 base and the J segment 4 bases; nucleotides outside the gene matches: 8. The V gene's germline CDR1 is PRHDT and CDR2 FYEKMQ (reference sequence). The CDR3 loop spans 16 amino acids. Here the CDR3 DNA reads TGTGCCAGCAGCTTAGAGCGGGGCGGGAGTGCAGATACGCAGTATTTT. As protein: CASSLERGGSADTQYF.

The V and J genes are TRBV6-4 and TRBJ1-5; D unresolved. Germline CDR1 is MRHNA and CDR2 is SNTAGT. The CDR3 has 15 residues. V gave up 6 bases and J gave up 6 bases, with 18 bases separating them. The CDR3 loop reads CASRPNAGSIQPQHF. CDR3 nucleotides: TGTGCCAGCAGGCCCAATGCGGGGAGTATTCAGCCCCAGCATTTT.

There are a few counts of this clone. CDR3 DNA sequence: TGTGCCAGCAGTCGAGGACTGAACACCGGGGAGCTGTTTTTT. Translation gives CASSRGLNTGELFF. The chain combines TRBV28 with TRBJ2-2; a weak D match, TRBD2 (5 bases). V lost 5 bases and J 1 base, leaving 8 bases between the germline ends. The CDR3 is 14 residues long. CDR1 and CDR2 from the germline V gene are MDHEN and SYDVKM.

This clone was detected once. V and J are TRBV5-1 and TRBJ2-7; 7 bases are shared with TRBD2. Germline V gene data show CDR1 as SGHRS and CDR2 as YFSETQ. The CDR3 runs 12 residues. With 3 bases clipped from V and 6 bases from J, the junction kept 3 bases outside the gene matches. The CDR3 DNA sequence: TGCGCCAGCAGCTGGGAGGGTATCGAGCAGTACTTC. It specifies CASSWEGIEQYF.

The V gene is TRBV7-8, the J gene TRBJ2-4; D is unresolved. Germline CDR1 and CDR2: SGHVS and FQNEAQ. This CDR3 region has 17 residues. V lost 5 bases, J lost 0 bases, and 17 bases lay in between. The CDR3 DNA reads TGTGCCAGCAGCGCCGAGACTGCCACCCTAGCCAAAAACATTCAGTACTTC. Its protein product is CASSAETATLAKNIQYF.

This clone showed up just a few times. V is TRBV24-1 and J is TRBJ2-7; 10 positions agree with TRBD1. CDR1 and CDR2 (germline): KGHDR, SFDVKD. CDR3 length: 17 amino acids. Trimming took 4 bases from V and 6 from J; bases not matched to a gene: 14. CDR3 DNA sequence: TGTGCCACCAGTGAGCCCGGGACAGGGGTCCTCGGGGCCGAGCAGTACTTC. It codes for CATSEPGTGVLGAEQYF.

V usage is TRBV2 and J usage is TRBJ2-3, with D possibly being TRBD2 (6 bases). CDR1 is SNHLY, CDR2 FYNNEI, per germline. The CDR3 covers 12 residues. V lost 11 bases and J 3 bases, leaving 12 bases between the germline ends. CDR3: CASREVTDTQYF. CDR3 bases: TGTGCCTCGAGGGAGGTGACAGATACGCAGTATTTT.

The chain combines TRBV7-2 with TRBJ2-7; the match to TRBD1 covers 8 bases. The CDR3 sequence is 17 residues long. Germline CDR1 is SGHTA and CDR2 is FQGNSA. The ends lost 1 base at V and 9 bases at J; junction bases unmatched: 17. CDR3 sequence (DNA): TGTGCCAGCAGCTTAGTTTTGGGGATCGGACAGGGCTCAGGGCAGTACTTC. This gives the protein CASSLVLGIGQGSGQYF. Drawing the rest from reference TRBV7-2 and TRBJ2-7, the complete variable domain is GAGVSQSPSNKVTEKGKDVELRCDPISGHTALYWYRQSLGQGLEFLIYFQGNSAPDKSGLPSDRFSAERTGGSVSTLTIQRTQQEDSAVYLCASSLVLGIGQGSGQYFGPGTRLTVT.

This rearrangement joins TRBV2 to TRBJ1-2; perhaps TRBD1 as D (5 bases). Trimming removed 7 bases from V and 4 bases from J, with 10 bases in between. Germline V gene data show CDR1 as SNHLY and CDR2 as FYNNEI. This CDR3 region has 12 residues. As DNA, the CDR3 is TGTGCCAGCAAGATCGGGGGCTATGGCTACACCTTC. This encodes CASKIGGYGYTF.

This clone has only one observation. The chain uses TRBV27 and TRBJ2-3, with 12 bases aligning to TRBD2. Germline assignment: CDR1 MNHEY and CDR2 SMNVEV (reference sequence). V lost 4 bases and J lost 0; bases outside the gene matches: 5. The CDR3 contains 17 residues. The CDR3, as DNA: TGTGCCAGCAGTTCTCTAGCGGGAGGGCCGAGCACAGATACGCAGTATTTT. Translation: CASSSLAGGPSTDTQYF.

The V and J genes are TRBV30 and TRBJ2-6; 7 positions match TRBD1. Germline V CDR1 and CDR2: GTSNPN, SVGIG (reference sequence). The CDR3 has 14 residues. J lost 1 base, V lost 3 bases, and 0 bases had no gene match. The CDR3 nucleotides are TGTGCCTGGAGCAGGGGGTCTGGGGCCAACGTCCTGACTTTC. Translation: CAWSRGSGANVLTF. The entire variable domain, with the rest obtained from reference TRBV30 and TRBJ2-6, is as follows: SQTIHQWPATLVQPVGSPLSLECTVEGTSNPNLYWYRQAAGRGLQLLFYSVGIGQISSEVPQNLSASRPQDRQFILSSKKLLLSDSGFYLCAWSRGSGANVLTFGAGSRLTVL.

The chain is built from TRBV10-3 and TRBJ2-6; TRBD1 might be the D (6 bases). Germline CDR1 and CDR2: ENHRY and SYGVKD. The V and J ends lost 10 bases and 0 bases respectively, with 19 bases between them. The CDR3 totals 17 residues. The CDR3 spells CATRSGQLSSGANVLTF. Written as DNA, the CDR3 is TGTGCCACCCGGTCAGGACAGCTGAGCTCTGGGGCCAACGTCCTGACTTTC.

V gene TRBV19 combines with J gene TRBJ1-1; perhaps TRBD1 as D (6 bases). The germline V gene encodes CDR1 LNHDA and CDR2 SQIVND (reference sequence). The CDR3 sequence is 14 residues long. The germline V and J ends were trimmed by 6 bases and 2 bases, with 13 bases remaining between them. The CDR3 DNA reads TGTGCCAGTAGAACCAGGGGAGCTAACACTGAAGCTTTCTTT. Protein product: CASRTRGANTEAFF.

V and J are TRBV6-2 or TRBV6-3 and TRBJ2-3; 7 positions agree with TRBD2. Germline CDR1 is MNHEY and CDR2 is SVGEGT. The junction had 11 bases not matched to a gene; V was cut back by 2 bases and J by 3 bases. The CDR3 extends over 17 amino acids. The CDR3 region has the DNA TGTGCCAGCAGTTACCGGAACTCCGGGACTACAACAGATACGCAGTATTTT. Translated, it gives CASSYRNSGTTTDTQYF.

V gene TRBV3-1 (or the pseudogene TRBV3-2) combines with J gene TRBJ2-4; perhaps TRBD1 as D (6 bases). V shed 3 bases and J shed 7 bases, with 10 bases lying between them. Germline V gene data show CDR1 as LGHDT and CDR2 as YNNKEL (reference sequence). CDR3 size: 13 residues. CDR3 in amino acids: CASSQDQGNIQYF. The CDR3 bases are TGTGCCAGCAGCCAGGACCAGGGGAACATTCAGTACTTC.

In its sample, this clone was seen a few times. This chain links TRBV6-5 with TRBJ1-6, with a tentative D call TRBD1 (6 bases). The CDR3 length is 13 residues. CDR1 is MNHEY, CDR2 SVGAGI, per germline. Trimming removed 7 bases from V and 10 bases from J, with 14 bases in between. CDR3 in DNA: TGTGCCAGCAAAAGGCGGGGGGGCTCACCCCTCCACTTT. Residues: CASKRRGGSPLHF.

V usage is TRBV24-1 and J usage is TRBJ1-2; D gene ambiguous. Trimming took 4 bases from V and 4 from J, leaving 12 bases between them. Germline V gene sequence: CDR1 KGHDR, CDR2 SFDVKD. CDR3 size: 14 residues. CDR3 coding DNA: TGTGCCACCAGTGAAGGCGGGAGAAGCTATGGCTACACCTTC. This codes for CATSEGGRSYGYTF.

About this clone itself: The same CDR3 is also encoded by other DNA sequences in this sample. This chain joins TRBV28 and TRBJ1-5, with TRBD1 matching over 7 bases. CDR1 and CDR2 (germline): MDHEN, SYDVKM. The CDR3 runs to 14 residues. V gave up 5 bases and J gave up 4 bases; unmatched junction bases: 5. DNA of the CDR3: TGTGCCAGCAGTCTGGACAGGACAAATCAGCCCCAGCATTTT. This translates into CASSLDRTNQPQHF.

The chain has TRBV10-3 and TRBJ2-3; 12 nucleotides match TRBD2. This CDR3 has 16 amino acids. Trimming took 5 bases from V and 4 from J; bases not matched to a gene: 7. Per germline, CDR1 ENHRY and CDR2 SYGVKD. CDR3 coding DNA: TGTGCCATCAGTCCGTCGACTAGCGGGAGTTCAGATACGCAGTATTTT. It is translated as CAISPSTSGSSDTQYF.

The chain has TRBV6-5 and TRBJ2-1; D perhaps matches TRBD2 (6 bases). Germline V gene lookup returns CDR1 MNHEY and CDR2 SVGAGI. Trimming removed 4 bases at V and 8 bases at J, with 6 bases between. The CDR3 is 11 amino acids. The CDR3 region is CASSLADEQFF. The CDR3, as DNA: TGTGCCAGCAGTTTAGCGGATGAGCAGTTCTTC.

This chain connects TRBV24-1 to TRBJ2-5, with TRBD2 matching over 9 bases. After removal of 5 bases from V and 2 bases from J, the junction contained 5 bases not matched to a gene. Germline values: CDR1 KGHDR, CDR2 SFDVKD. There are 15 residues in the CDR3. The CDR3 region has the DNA TGTGCCACCAGTGTACTAGCGGGTTCGCAAGAGACCCAGTACTTC. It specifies CATSVLAGSQETQYF.

CDR3 bases: TGTGCCAGCAGTGAGGGCCAAGTTGGCTACACCTTC. Translation: CASSEGQVGYTF. The chain joins TRBV28 to TRBJ1-2, with no clear D. The CDR3 length is 12 residues. The V end was cut by 5 bases, the J end by 7 bases, with 11 bases between. The V gene's germline CDR1 is MDHEN and CDR2 SYDVKM.

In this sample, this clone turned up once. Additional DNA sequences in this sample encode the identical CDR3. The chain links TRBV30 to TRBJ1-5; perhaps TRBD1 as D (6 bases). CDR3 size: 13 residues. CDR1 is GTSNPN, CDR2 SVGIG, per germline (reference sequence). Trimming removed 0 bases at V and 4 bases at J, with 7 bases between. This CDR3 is CAWSVRGNQPQHF. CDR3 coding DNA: TGTGCCTGGAGTGTAAGGGGGAATCAGCCCCAGCATTTT. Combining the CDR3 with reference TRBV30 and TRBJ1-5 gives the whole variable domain SQTIHQWPATLVQPVGSPLSLECTVEGTSNPNLYWYRQAAGRGLQLLFYSVGIGQISSEVPQNLSASRPQDRQFILSSKKLLLSDSGFYLCAWSVRGNQPQHFGDGTRLSIL.